The present TCR beta chain was sequenced within a study of beta chain features in type 1 diabetes. Background on the study: No patient-donor differences in age, gender, total cells or subset yield. Study-wide results and limits: Whether HLA type affects TCRB rearrangement stayed undetermined in the present work.

Points on this clone: What it binds is not known.

One heparinised blood draw averaging about 120 mL was given by each donor. The investigators reverse transcribed all of the isolated RNA, so they sequenced expressed TCRB transcripts. The assay was immunoSEQ multiplex PCR, and TCRdb's table has in-frame clones only and misses some. The table lists approximately 250,000 clones, 9.6% of them singletons. Germline V CDR1 and CDR2: MGHRA, YSYEKL. V was pared by 1 base and J by 5 bases, with 14 bases between. The CDR3 extends over 15 amino acids. The source material was naive CD4+ T cells from blood. V usage is TRBV4-1 and J usage is TRBJ1-1; a weak D match, TRBD1 (6 bases). This TCR derives from a young woman in good health. In nucleotides, the CDR3 is TGCGCCAGCAGCCAAGGCCGGGGGGGGCAAACTGAAGCTTTCTTT. Translation gives CASSQGRGGQTEAFF.